The T cell receptor (beta chain) described here comes from a study of cytomegalovirus exposure and HLA in healthy donors. The CDR3 has 15 amino acids. Germline values: CDR1 SGDLS, CDR2 YYNGEE. V was trimmed by 3 bases and J by 4 bases, leaving 14 bases between them. On this clone: Antigen specificity is unknown.

General study points: In a later analysis, a missense DCLRE1C variant was linked to TCR beta V- and J-gene trimming.

This PCR relied on a set of 60 Vbeta primers and 13 Jbeta primers. Sequencing used immunoSEQ multiplex PCR; TCRdb keeps in-frame clones, though not all of them. The data include about 200,000 clones; the top ten clones carry almost 6.5%. What was sequenced was PBMCs. This TCR was sampled from a man younger than 40 in good health and CMV-seronegative. The chain employs TRBV9 and TRBJ2-1; TRBD2 might be the D (5 bases). The CDR3: CASSARGEGYNEQFF. CDR3 bases: TGTGCCAGCAGCGCACGGGGAGAAGGGTACAATGAGCAGTTCTTC. The full variable domain, in which reference TRBV9 and TRBJ2-1 provide the parts outside the CDR3, is DSGVTQTPKHLITATGQRVTLRCSPRSGDLSVYWYQQSLDQGLQFLIQYYNGEERAKGNILERFSAQQFPDLHSELNLSSLELGDSALYFCASSARGEGYNEQFFGPGTRLTVL.